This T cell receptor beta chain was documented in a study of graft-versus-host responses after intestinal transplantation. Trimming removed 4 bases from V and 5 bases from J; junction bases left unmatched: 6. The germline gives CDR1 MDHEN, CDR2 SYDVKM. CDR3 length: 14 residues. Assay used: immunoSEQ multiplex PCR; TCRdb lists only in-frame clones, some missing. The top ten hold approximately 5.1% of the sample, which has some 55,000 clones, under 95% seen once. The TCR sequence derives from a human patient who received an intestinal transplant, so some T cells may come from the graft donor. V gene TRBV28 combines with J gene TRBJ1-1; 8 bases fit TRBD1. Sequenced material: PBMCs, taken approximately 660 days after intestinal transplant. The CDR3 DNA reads TGTGCCAGCAGTTATTTAACAGGGGGGACTGAAGCTTTCTTT. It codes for CASSYLTGGTEAFF. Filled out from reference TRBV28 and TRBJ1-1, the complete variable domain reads DVKVTQSSRYLVKRTGEKVFLECVQDMDHENMFWYRQDPGLGLRLIYFSYDVKMKEKGDIPEGYSVSREKKERFSLILESASTNQTSMYLCASSYLTGGTEAFFGQGTRLTVV.